The 15 T cell receptor beta chains presented below share a single source sample, sequenced in a study of molecular identifiers for immune sequencing clone quantification. TCRdb itself ran the PCR reads through MiXCR, one entry per CDR3 protein. Counted here are approximately 500,000 distinct CDR3 sequences, around 23% occurring once; the ten biggest clones make up around 0.79%. The sequencing sample was made of naive CD8+ T cells from blood, with Jurkat cell RNA spiked in. Subset here: FACS-sorted CD8+CD4-CCR7+CD45RA+ naive T cells. The receptor source for this set is a human donor in good health. Some libraries in this study had Jurkat cell RNA spiked in.

This clonotype was detected only a few times. This rearrangement joins TRBV12-3 or TRBV12-4 to TRBJ2-7; possible D gene TRBD2, 6 bases. Trimming took 2 bases from V and 2 from J, leaving 10 bases between them. The CDR3 is made up of 14 amino acids. The CDR3 DNA sequence: TGTGCCAGCAGTTTATTTGGGGGGACCTACGAGCAGTACTTC. It yields the protein CASSLFGGTYEQYF.

This clonotype has ten or more counts. This chain connects TRBV11-2 to TRBJ2-7; 8 bases align to TRBD2. The CDR3 is 17 residues long. V shed 5 bases, J shed 7 bases, and the junction held 19 bases outside the gene matches. Germline values: CDR1 SGHAT, CDR2 FQNNGV. The CDR3 spells CASSPSGWLAGALEQYF. The CDR3 DNA follows: TGTGCCAGCAGCCCTAGCGGGTGGCTAGCGGGTGCTCTAGAGCAGTACTTC.

As to this clonotype: With a much larger clone just one base away, this may be a read error. The chain is built from TRBV6-2 or TRBV6-3 and TRBJ1-5; the D gene is possibly TRBD1 (5 bases). CDR1 and CDR2 from the germline V gene are MNHEY and SVGEGT. CDR3 length equals 14 residues. Trimming took 6 bases from V and 5 from J, leaving 14 bases between them. Written as DNA, the CDR3 is TGTGCCAGCAGCCCTGGGGCCAGCCATCAGCCCCAGCATTTT. This encodes CASSPGASHQPQHF.

This clonotype was observed many times. The chain combines TRBV6-5 with TRBJ1-1, with TRBD1 as a possible D gene (5 bases). V was shortened by 3 bases and J by 3 bases, with 14 bases between the two germline ends. Germline-derived CDR1 and CDR2 are MNHEY and SVGAGI. The CDR3 runs to 15 residues. In nucleotides, the CDR3 is TGTGCCAGCAGTTATGTTGGGGGTTTGGACACTGAAGCTTTCTTT. Translating it yields CASSYVGGLDTEAFF.

This clonotype turned up a few times. The CDR3 loop reads CASSLGLHTDTQYF. The CDR3, as DNA: TGCGCCAGCAGCCTGGGACTTCACACAGATACGCAGTATTTT. The chain has TRBV4-3 and TRBJ2-3; tentative D call: TRBD2 (6 bases). The ends were cut back, 4 bases at V and 2 bases at J, with 10 bases in the middle. Germline V gene sequence: CDR1 LGHNA, CDR2 YSLEER. The CDR3 is made up of 14 amino acids.

This clonotype has just a few counts. V is TRBV11-2 and J is TRBJ2-1; 14 nucleotides match TRBD2. Germline trimming cut 3 bases from V and 4 bases from J; bases unmatched to any gene: 5. The CDR3 contains 17 residues. Looked up from germline, CDR1 is SGHAT and CDR2 is FQNNGV. CDR3 protein: CASSFYGTSGGYNEQFF. In nucleotides, the CDR3 is TGTGCCAGCAGCTTTTATGGGACTAGCGGGGGTTACAATGAGCAGTTCTTC.

A few counts support this clonotype. The chain is built from TRBV7-8 and TRBJ2-3, with 13 bases lining up with TRBD2. The J segment lost 5 bases and the V segment lost 4 bases, leaving 9 bases of the junction unmatched. The CDR3 totals 17 residues. Germline loops: CDR1 SGHVS, CDR2 FQNEAQ. The chain's CDR3 is CASSSRLAGGGEDTQYF. For the CDR3, the DNA is TGTGCCAGCAGCTCCAGACTAGCGGGGGGAGGGGAAGATACGCAGTATTTT.

Concerning this clonotype itself: Given a much more abundant clone one base away, this may be a read error. J is TRBJ2-7 and V is TRBV29-1; D might be TRBD1 (6 bases). CDR1 and CDR2 from the germline V gene are SQVTM and ANQGSEA. V lost 0 bases, J lost 11 bases, and 23 bases lay in between. CDR3 length: 15 amino acids. For the CDR3, the DNA is TGCAGCGTTGAAGACAGGTCCAGGGGAAGTTTAGAGGAGTACTTC. Protein sequence: CSVEDRSRGSLEEYF.

This clonotype was found a few times. V usage is TRBV7-8 and J usage is TRBJ1-5, with D tentatively TRBD1 (6 bases). CDR1 and CDR2 from the germline V gene are SGHVS and FQNEAQ. V was trimmed by 9 bases and J by 3 bases, leaving 18 bases between them. The CDR3 has 15 amino acids. This chain's CDR3 is CARPGTPNFNQPQHF. The CDR3 DNA sequence: TGTGCCAGACCCGGGACACCTAACTTCAATCAGCCCCAGCATTTT.

This clonotype was found many times. The chain joins TRBV28 to TRBJ2-3, with TRBD1 matching over 8 bases. Trimming removed 3 bases from V and 1 base from J; junction bases left unmatched: 3. This CDR3 has 15 residues. Germline CDR1 is MDHEN and CDR2 is SYDVKM. CDR3 coding DNA: TGTGCCAGCAGTTTCCCCAGGGGGCGCACAGATACGCAGTATTTT. Protein sequence: CASSFPRGRTDTQYF.

This clonotype was counted between two and nine times. The chain couples TRBV4-3 to TRBJ2-4; TRBD2 matches 7 bases. Germline CDR1 is LGHNA and CDR2 is YSLEER. Losses at the gene ends were 1 base for V and 1 base for J; bases not matched to a gene: 10. The CDR3 loop spans 18 amino acids. CDR3 loop: CASSQGPVGGEAKNIQYF. As DNA, the CDR3 is TGCGCCAGCAGCCAAGGCCCCGTGGGAGGGGAGGCCAAAAACATTCAGTACTTC.

Notes on this clonotype: One end of the junction is discordant with germline, which a read error may explain. This chain uses TRBV19 with TRBJ2-3; possibly TRBD1 or TRBD2 for D (5 bases each). Germline CDR1 and CDR2: LNHDA and SQIVND (reference sequence). This CDR3 contains 15 residues. CDR3 amino acids: CASIIERGSTDTQYF. DNA for the CDR3: TGTGCCAGTATTATAGAGAGGGGAAGCACAGATACGCAGTATTTT.

The chain employs TRBV6-2 or TRBV6-3 and TRBJ2-7; D is unclear. CDR1 MNHEY and CDR2 SVGEGT come from the germline V gene. Trimming stripped 2 bases from V and 2 bases from J, with 13 bases between. The CDR3 spans 15 residues. CDR3 DNA sequence: TGTGCCAGCAGTTACGGCCCCCGGACGGCCTACGAGCAGTACTTC. It codes for CASSYGPRTAYEQYF.

Regarding this clonotype: The junction differs from germline at one of its ends, possibly a read error. This sequence joins TRBV6-2 or TRBV6-3 and TRBJ2-5; 12 bases agree with TRBD2. This CDR3 comprises 16 residues. Per germline, CDR1 MNHEY and CDR2 SVGEGT. The chain's CDR3 is CASSFGLAGLQETQCF. DNA for the CDR3: TGTGCCAGCAGTTTCGGACTAGCGGGACTCCAAGAGACCCAGTGCTTC.

This clonotype was found a few times. J is TRBJ2-7 and V is TRBV20-1; no clear D. The CDR3 contains 15 residues. With 6 bases removed from V and 0 bases from J, the gap between germline ends came to 18 bases. CDR1 is DFQATT and CDR2 is SNEGSKA in the germline V gene (reference sequence). CDR3 DNA sequence: TGCAGTGCCATCCTTAGAGCGCGAAGCTCCTACGAGCAGTACTTC. It encodes CSAILRARSSYEQYF.